This passage covers 20 T cell receptor beta chains from one sample sequenced in a study of Graves' ophthalmopathy and Graves' hyperthyroidism. RNA transcripts yielded amplified TCR beta CDR3 regions. Investigators did first-round RT-PCR with HTBI primers, then second-round multiplex PCR. TCRdb passed the multiplex PCR reads through MiXCR, listing each CDR3 protein once. The sample gives around 400,000 distinct CDR3 sequences, around 19% of which show up once; around 1.4% is in the top ten. The sample taken for sequencing was peripheral blood. Receptors originate from a woman between 18 and 29 years old with Graves' ophthalmopathy.

In regard to this clonotype: One base away lies a much larger clone, so this may be a sequencing read error. The chain combines TRBV27 with TRBJ2-3; 7 bases match TRBD2. This CDR3 comprises 17 residues. Trimming took 2 bases from V and 3 from J; bases not matched to a gene: 11. CDR1 is MNHEY and CDR2 is SMNVEV in the germline V gene (reference sequence). For the CDR3, the DNA is TGTGCCAGCAGTTTACCGGGAGCGGGATGGCAGACAGATACGCAGTATTTT. Residues: CASSLPGAGWQTDTQYF.

This clonotype was detected many times. The rearrangement joins TRBV6-1 to TRBJ2-2; D possibly corresponds to TRBD2 (5 bases). V shed 5 bases and J shed 7 bases, with 17 bases lying between them. This CDR3 has 15 amino acids. Germline CDR1 MNHNS, CDR2 SASEGT. CDR3 loop: CASSQVGLAGGELFF. For the CDR3, the DNA is TGTGCCAGCAGTCAAGTCGGGCTAGCAGGCGGGGAGCTGTTTTTT.

This clonotype occurred many times. This sequence joins TRBV20-1 and TRBJ2-2; 7 bases agree with TRBD1. V was clipped by 5 bases and J by 0 bases; unmatched bases: 9. The germline V gene has CDR1 DFQATT and CDR2 SNEGSKA (reference sequence). The CDR3 covers 16 residues. The CDR3: CSASTRGRANTGELFF. DNA of the CDR3: TGCAGTGCTTCCACAAGGGGGCGAGCGAACACCGGGGAGCTGTTTTTT.

This clonotype has ten or more counts. The chain carries TRBV28 and TRBJ2-2, with 7 bases that match TRBD2. Germline loops: CDR1 MDHEN, CDR2 SYDVKM. The CDR3 consists of 15 residues. V dropped 3 bases and J dropped 3; count of bases not matched to a gene: 4. As DNA, the CDR3 is TGTGCCAGCAGTTTGGGAGGGGCCGACACCGGGGAGCTGTTTTTT. This translates into CASSLGGADTGELFF.

This chain connects TRBV6-2 or TRBV6-3 to TRBJ2-7; 12 bases are a match to TRBD2. The CDR3 length is 15 residues. The J segment lost 5 bases and the V segment lost 0 bases, leaving 2 bases of the junction unmatched. Germline-derived CDR1 and CDR2 are MNHEY and SVGEGT. The CDR3 here is CASSYSRTSGNEQYF. The CDR3 coding sequence is TGTGCCAGCAGTTACTCACGGACTAGCGGGAACGAGCAGTACTTC.

The chain uses TRBV7-2 and TRBJ2-5; possible D gene TRBD1, 8 bases. The germline CDR1 and CDR2 sequences are SGHTA and FQGNSA. There are 14 residues in the CDR3. Trimming pared 5 bases from V and 2 bases from J, leaving 12 bases between. The CDR3 here is CASSNRGGQETQYF. The DNA of the CDR3 is TGTGCCAGCAGCAACAGGGGGGGGCAAGAGACCCAGTACTTC.

This clonotype was recorded a few times. The rearrangement links TRBV13 to TRBJ1-2; D is uncertain. Germline V lookup: CDR1 PRHDT, CDR2 FYEKMQ (reference sequence). The CDR3 is 13 residues long. Deletions cut 7 bases from V and 2 bases from J, with 11 bases between. The CDR3 spells CASNFDVNYGYTF. The CDR3 nucleotides are TGTGCCAGCAACTTCGACGTAAACTATGGCTACACCTTC.

This clonotype appeared a few times. In DNA, the CDR3 is TGTGCCAGCAGCCCTGTCGTGGGAGGCGAGCAGTACTTC. This translates into CASSPVVGGEQYF. The chain links TRBV7-8 to TRBJ2-7; perhaps TRBD2 as D (6 bases). The CDR3 totals 13 residues. CDR1 and CDR2 (germline): SGHVS, FQNEAQ. Trimming removed 5 bases from V and 6 bases from J, with 14 bases in between.

This clonotype was seen ten or more times. The chain recombines TRBV4-3 with TRBJ1-2; D is uncertain. The CDR3 extends over 12 amino acids. CDR1 is LGHNA, CDR2 YSLEER, per germline. With 3 bases removed from V and 8 bases from J, the gap between germline ends came to 10 bases. The DNA of the CDR3 is TGCGCCAGCAGCCACATCGGGAGCGGCTACACCTTC. It encodes CASSHIGSGYTF.

The chain couples TRBV30 to TRBJ2-7; weak D call: TRBD2 (5 bases). Trimming stripped 2 bases from V and 5 bases from J, with 25 bases between. The CDR3 sequence is 17 residues long. Per germline, CDR1 GTSNPN and CDR2 SVGIG (reference sequence). Written as DNA, the CDR3 is TGTGCCTGGAGTTATGGGCTTGTTTCCGGCGGGCTCGACGAGCAGTACTTC. Protein product: CAWSYGLVSGGLDEQYF.

The V call is TRBV12-3 or TRBV12-4, the J call TRBJ1-6; D is unresolved. V shed 3 bases and J shed 9 bases, with 9 bases lying between them. The CDR3 totals 13 residues. This chain's CDR3 is CASSLGSSSPLHF. CDR3 DNA sequence: TGTGCCAGCAGTTTGGGGTCGTCTTCACCCCTCCACTTT.

V and J are TRBV28 and TRBJ2-7, with 7 nucleotides matching TRBD1. Trimming cost V 5 bases and J 5 bases; bases outside gene matches: 9. The CDR3 runs 14 residues. Germline CDR1 reads MDHEN; CDR2 reads SYDVKM. CDR3 DNA: TGTGCCAGCAGTCTGACAGGGAAGGACGACGAGCAGTACTTC. This translates into CASSLTGKDDEQYF.

This clonotype was recorded many times. The CDR3 region has the DNA TGCGCCAGCAGCCAAGTCGGCAGGGTAAGGCACGAGCAGTACTTC. This translates into CASSQVGRVRHEQYF. This chain uses TRBV4-1 with TRBJ2-7, with D perhaps TRBD1 (5 bases). This CDR3 is 15 amino acids long. The V end was cut by 1 base, the J end by 5 bases, with 15 bases between. Germline V gene data show CDR1 as MGHRA and CDR2 as YSYEKL.

This clonotype occurred many times. This chain links TRBV20-1 with TRBJ2-7; D unclear. With 1 base removed from V and 0 bases from J, the gap between germline ends came to 10 bases. Germline V CDR1 and CDR2: DFQATT, SNEGSKA (reference sequence). The CDR3 has 14 residues. Here the CDR3 DNA reads TGCAGTGCTAGAGTAGGGCAGGTCTCCTACGAGCAGTACTTC. Its protein product is CSARVGQVSYEQYF.

This clonotype has ten or more counts. This chain uses TRBV9 with TRBJ1-3; perhaps TRBD1 as D (6 bases). In germline, CDR1 is SGDLS, CDR2 YYNGEE. Trimming removed 4 bases at V and 2 bases at J, with 16 bases between. This CDR3 has 16 amino acids. The CDR3 nucleotides are TGTGCCAGCAGCCTCGGAAACAGGGAAGCTGGAAACACCATATATTTT. Its translation is CASSLGNREAGNTIYF.

This clonotype was detected a few times. The chain is built from TRBV6-1 and TRBJ1-2; D is unresolved. The ends were cut back, 1 base at V and 1 base at J, with 10 bases in the middle. This CDR3 is built from 15 residues. Germline assignment: CDR1 MNHNS and CDR2 SASEGT. The CDR3 loop reads CASSEGRLVNYGYTF. The DNA for the CDR3 is TGTGCCAGCAGTGAAGGCCGACTTGTTAACTATGGCTACACCTTC.

This chain uses TRBV27 with TRBJ1-6; 8 bases line up with TRBD1. This CDR3 contains 16 residues. The J segment lost 6 bases and the V segment lost 6 bases, leaving 10 bases of the junction unmatched. Germline V gene lookup returns CDR1 MNHEY and CDR2 SMNVEV (reference sequence). The DNA for the CDR3 is TGTGCCAGCAGCTGGGCGAGGACAGGGATTAATTCACCCCTCCACTTT. As protein: CASSWARTGINSPLHF.

The sample holds many counts of this clonotype. The J gene is TRBJ2-7, the V gene TRBV6-2 or TRBV6-3, with a tentative D call TRBD1 (6 bases). CDR3 length: 16 residues. Germline V gene lookup returns CDR1 MNHEY and CDR2 SVGEGT. Trimming shortened V by 4 bases and J by 3 bases, and 19 bases separated the two germline ends. The CDR3 DNA reads as TGTGCCAGCAGTTCTCCAGGGGTCAGGGCCCTCTACGAGCAGTACTTC. It specifies CASSSPGVRALYEQYF.

This clonotype was detected many times. This chain links TRBV28 with TRBJ1-1, with a weak D call TRBD1 (6 bases). The V gene's germline CDR1 is MDHEN and CDR2 SYDVKM. Trimming took off 4 bases at V and 10 bases at J, with 13 bases between the two ends. The CDR3 has 12 residues. CDR3 loop: CASSSQGWGAFF. In DNA form, the CDR3 reads TGTGCCAGCAGTTCTCAGGGGTGGGGAGCTTTCTTT.

This clonotype was observed a few times. CDR3 in amino acids: CASSQDGAAGVFETQYF. Here the CDR3 DNA reads TGCGCCAGCAGCCAAGATGGGGCAGCGGGAGTGTTTGAGACCCAGTACTTC. This chain uses TRBV4-3 with TRBJ2-5; 8 positions match TRBD2. Germline CDR1 reads LGHNA; CDR2 reads YSLEER. The ends lost 0 bases at V and 5 bases at J; junction bases unmatched: 11. The CDR3 is made up of 17 amino acids.